The rows below give T cell receptor beta chains drawn from one sample of a study of cytomegalovirus exposure and HLA in healthy donors. Profiled with immunoSEQ multiplex PCR; TCRdb holds only in-frame clones, not every one. The sample records 150,000 to 200,000 clones, roughly 68% being singletons. Sequencing input: PBMCs. These receptors were collected from a woman aged 25 to 45 in good health and CMV-seronegative. CDR3s include the opening cysteine and the closing phenylalanine or tryptophan. The D gene is left open where the match is weak. Rows give clone size only sometimes, using once, few, many, or a class for an expanded clone.

d_call j_call clone_size v_call cdr3_aa cdr3_nt
TRBD1 TRBJ1-5 . TRBV2 CASSDSGTGNQPQHF TGTGCCAGCAGTGATTCCGGGACAGGGAATCAGCCCCAGCATTTT
TRBD2 TRBJ2-3 . TRBV7-2 CASSSSPGLAGDTQYF TGTGCCAGCAGCTCATCCCCGGGACTAGCGGGAGATACGCAGTATTTT
. TRBJ1-2 . TRBV6-1 CASKVMGHGYTF TGTGCCAGCAAAGTCATGGGGCATGGCTACACCTTC
TRBD1 TRBJ1-1 . TRBV7-2 CASSFRGGSEAFF TGTGCCAGCAGCTTCCGAGGGGGCTCTGAAGCTTTCTTT
. TRBJ1-2 . TRBV29-1 CSVEASVYGYTF TGCAGCGTTGAAGCGTCTGTGTATGGCTACACCTTC
. TRBJ2-7 . TRBV4-3 CASSQDLPGGSYEQYF TGCGCCAGCAGCCAAGACCTACCTGGGGGGTCCTACGAGCAGTACTTC
TRBD1 TRBJ1-1 . TRBV7-9 CASRKGLAGGNTEAFF TGTGCCAGCAGGAAAGGGTTGGCAGGGGGGAACACTGAAGCTTTCTTT
TRBD1 TRBJ1-4 . TRBV2 CASRTGTGGITTNEKLFF TGTGCCAGCAGGACCGGGACAGGGGGAATCACAACTAATGAAAAACTGTTTTTT
. TRBJ1-2 . TRBV4-2 CASSQVSGLSGSSYTF TGTGCCAGCAGCCAAGTATCGGGGTTGAGCGGCTCGAGCTACACCTTC
. TRBJ2-7 once TRBV4-3 CASSLGQMSSYEQYF TGCGCCAGCAGCCTTGGACAGATGAGCTCCTACGAGCAGTACTTC
. TRBJ2-3 few TRBV2 CASSEARQTSTDTQYF TGTGCCAGCAGTGAAGCAAGGCAGACTAGCACAGATACGCAGTATTTT
TRBD2 TRBJ2-7 . TRBV19 CASSGTSGAYEQYF TGTGCCAGTAGCGGGACTAGCGGAGCCTACGAGCAGTACTTC
TRBD1 TRBJ1-5 . TRBV2 CASSLDRDNQPQHF TGTGCCAGCAGCTTGGACAGGGACAATCAGCCCCAGCATTTT
. TRBJ2-3 . TRBV27 CASSLRRTDTQYF TGTGCCAGCAGTTTAAGGAGAACAGATACGCAGTATTTT
TRBD2 TRBJ2-1 . TRBV11-2 CASSLQRGGFYEQFF TGTGCCAGCAGCCTTCAGCGGGGGGGCTTCTATGAGCAGTTCTTC
TRBD1 TRBJ2-5 few TRBV19 CASSTWSGQKETQYF TGTGCCAGTAGTACGTGGTCGGGACAGAAAGAGACCCAGTACTTC
TRBD1 TRBJ2-3 . TRBV7-6 CASSLLDRTSTDTQYF TGTGCCAGCAGCTTACTGGACAGGACTAGCACAGATACGCAGTATTTT
. TRBJ1-3 . TRBV18 CASLPLPSSGNTIYF TGTGCCAGCTTACCTCTACCGAGCTCTGGAAACACCATATATTTT
. TRBJ2-1 . TRBV19 CASSRGPPSSYNEQFF TGTGCCAGTAGTAGAGGCCCTCCAAGCTCCTACAATGAGCAGTTCTTC
. TRBJ1-4 . TRBV6-1 CASRDPGKGEKLFF TGTGCCAGCAGGGATCCGGGGAAAGGTGAAAAACTGTTTTTT
. TRBJ1-5 once TRBV30 CAWSPNRSGFQPQHF TGTGCCTGGAGCCCAAACCGGTCAGGGTTTCAGCCCCAGCATTTT
TRBD1 TRBJ2-7 . TRBV9 CASSPTGQGAGEQYF TGTGCCAGCAGCCCCACGGGACAGGGGGCTGGCGAGCAGTACTTC
. TRBJ2-5 . TRBV5-1 CASSTEVWRGLQETQYF TGCGCCAGCAGCACTGAGGTCTGGCGGGGCCTACAAGAGACCCAGTACTTC
. TRBJ2-5 . TRBV2 CASSYRITETQYF TGTGCCAGCAGCTATAGAATTACAGAGACCCAGTACTTC
TRBD2 TRBJ2-5 . TRBV5-1 CASSPGGLGPETQYF TGCGCCAGCAGCCCGGGGGGACTAGGACCCGAGACCCAGTACTTC
TRBD2 TRBJ2-1 few TRBV7-9 CASSLVGSGNSYNEQFF TGTGCCAGCAGCTTAGTAGGTAGCGGGAACTCCTACAATGAGCAGTTCTTC
TRBD2 TRBJ2-7 . TRBV5-1 CASSLSLAGAGEQYF TGCGCCAGCAGCTTGAGTCTAGCGGGGGCTGGCGAGCAGTACTTC